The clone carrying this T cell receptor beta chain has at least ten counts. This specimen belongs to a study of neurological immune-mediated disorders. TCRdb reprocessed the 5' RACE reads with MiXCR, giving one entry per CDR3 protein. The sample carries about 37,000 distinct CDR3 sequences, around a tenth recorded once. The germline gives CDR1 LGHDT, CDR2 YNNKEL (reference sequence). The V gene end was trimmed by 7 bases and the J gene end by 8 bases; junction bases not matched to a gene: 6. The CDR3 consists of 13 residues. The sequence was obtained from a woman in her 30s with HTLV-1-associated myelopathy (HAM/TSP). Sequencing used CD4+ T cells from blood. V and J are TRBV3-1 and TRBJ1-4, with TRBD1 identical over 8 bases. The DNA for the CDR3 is TGTGCCAGCACCCCTCGACAGGGGGAAAAACTGTTTTTT. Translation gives CASTPRQGEKLFF.